The 17 T cell receptor beta chains given below trace back to one sample, sequenced in a study of blood T cells in healthy people across ages (dated by TCRdb to between 2014 and 2017). The library was generated by 5' RACE. Instrument on record: Illumina HiSeq 2500. A second PCR of 7 to 11 cycles was performed with a sample-barcoded 5' primer and a J-beta primer mix. TCRdb reanalyzed the raw reads on its own, using fastp at Q25 for trimming and MiXCR for clone calling, and kept in-frame beta chains. Merged by CDR3 protein, the rows form single entries marked with the most common genes and DNA. The sample table holds over a million distinct CDR3 sequences, of which around 59% were seen once. Roughly 6.3% of the sample is taken by the ten largest. The source material was blood. Receptors originate from a young man in good health.

The chain is built from TRBV7-9 and TRBJ1-2; a weak D match, TRBD1 (6 bases). Trimming took 1 base from V and 6 from J, leaving 15 bases between them. CDR3 size: 15 residues. The germline gives CDR1 SEHNR, CDR2 FQNEAQ (reference sequence). The DNA for the CDR3 is TGTGCCAGCAGCTTAGAAGCCCAGGGGCCGCATGGCTACACCTTC. This translates into CASSLEAQGPHGYTF.

J is TRBJ2-3 and V is TRBV27; 9 positions agree with TRBD2. Germline loops: CDR1 MNHEY, CDR2 SMNVEV (reference sequence). V lost 2 bases, J lost 1 base, and 4 bases stayed unmatched. The CDR3 totals 16 residues. CDR3 coding DNA: TGTGCCAGCAGTTTAATCTGGACTAGCGGCACAGATACGCAGTATTTT. Its protein product is CASSLIWTSGTDTQYF.

This clonotype is a singleton in its sample. The rearrangement uses TRBV20-1 and TRBJ2-3, with D uncertain. This CDR3 is built from 14 residues. Per the germline V gene, CDR1 is DFQATT and CDR2 is SNEGSKA (reference sequence). The germline V and J ends were trimmed by 2 bases and 0 bases, with 9 bases remaining between them. CDR3 DNA: TGCAGTGCTAGATCGCCTCCTAGCACAGATACGCAGTATTTT. The encoded protein is CSARSPPSTDTQYF.

CDR3 bases: TGTGCCAGCTCTTGTTTTCCCAGGGACACCAAGTCCCACGAGCAGTACTTC. It yields the protein CASSCFPRDTKSHEQYF. This rearrangement joins TRBV28 to TRBJ2-7; TRBD1 might be the D (6 bases). This CDR3 has 17 residues. Germline loops: CDR1 MDHEN, CDR2 SYDVKM. V was pared by 8 bases and J by 5 bases, with 28 bases between.

This clonotype came up many times. V usage is TRBV28 and J usage is TRBJ2-6; TRBD1 is a possible D gene (5 bases). Germline V gene sequence: CDR1 MDHEN, CDR2 SYDVKM. CDR3 length: 17 amino acids. Trimming removed 6 bases at V and 2 bases at J, with 17 bases between. This CDR3 is CASSPRVLFTGANVLTF. CDR3 DNA sequence: TGTGCCAGCAGCCCCAGGGTCCTCTTCACTGGGGCCAACGTCCTGACTTTC.

This chain joins TRBV15 and TRBJ1-6; weak D call: TRBD1 (6 bases). Germline CDR1 is LNHNV and CDR2 is YYDKDF (reference sequence). This CDR3 contains 16 residues. V dropped 3 bases and J dropped 4 bases, with 13 bases sitting between them. The CDR3 DNA sequence: TGTGCCACCAGCAGGCCCGGACAGTCGTATAATTCACCCCTCCACTTT. Translated, it gives CATSRPGQSYNSPLHF.

The sample holds a few counts of this clonotype. The rearrangement joins TRBV10-2 to TRBJ1-2, with a tentative D call TRBD1 (6 bases). The CDR3 sequence is 13 residues long. V was trimmed by 0 bases and J by 4 bases, leaving 6 bases between them. Germline V gene sequence: CDR1 WSHSY, CDR2 SAAADI. The CDR3 sequence is CASSESRGYGYTF. The CDR3, as DNA: TGCGCCAGCAGTGAGTCCAGGGGCTATGGCTACACCTTC.

The CDR3 DNA sequence: TGTGCCAGCCGGGACAGGGAGACCTTTGGCTACACCTTC. It codes for CASRDRETFGYTF. The chain combines TRBV25-1 with TRBJ1-2; TRBD1 aligns across 9 bases. With 8 bases clipped from V and 7 bases from J, the junction kept 8 bases outside the gene matches. Looked up from germline, CDR1 is MGHDK and CDR2 is SYGVNS. The CDR3 has 13 amino acids.

The V call is TRBV29-1, the J call TRBJ2-3; D is uncertain. The ends were cut back, 4 bases at V and 3 bases at J, with 11 bases in the middle. Germline V gives CDR1 SQVTM, CDR2 ANQGSEA. This CDR3 is built from 13 residues. Here the CDR3 DNA reads TGCAGCGTTGGTACACAGCGAACAGATACGCAGTATTTT. Translating it yields CSVGTQRTDTQYF.

The chain has TRBV7-2 and TRBJ2-1; perhaps TRBD1 as D (6 bases). Deletions cut 2 bases from V and 12 bases from J, with 23 bases between. The CDR3 extends over 16 amino acids. Germline-derived CDR1 and CDR2 are SGHTA and FQGNSA. CDR3: CASSLIGTSLNMMQFF. CDR3 nucleotide sequence: TGTGCCAGCAGCTTAATCGGGACATCCCTGAATATGATGCAGTTCTTC.

The chain links TRBV12-3 or TRBV12-4 to TRBJ2-3; TRBD1 is a possible D gene (5 bases). V lost 6 bases, J lost 6 bases, and 13 bases lay in between. There are 13 residues in the CDR3. CDR3 sequence (DNA): TGTGCCAGCAGCTTGACAGTGTCGGATACGCAGTATTTT. Encoded protein: CASSLTVSDTQYF.

Turning to this clonotype: The junction differs from germline at one of its ends, possibly a read error. The rearrangement uses TRBV27 and TRBJ2-4; the D gene is possibly TRBD2 (6 bases). The J call may be in error: the DNA end matches TRBJ2-5 better. The CDR3 sequence is 13 residues long. The V gene's germline CDR1 is MNHEY and CDR2 SMNVEV (reference sequence). The CDR3 here is CDSSLWGEETQYF. The CDR3 DNA follows: TGTGACAGCAGTTTATGGGGGGAAGAGACCCAGTACTTC.

The J gene is TRBJ2-2, the V gene TRBV12-5; TRBD2 matches 8 bases. The J segment lost 4 bases and the V segment lost 0 bases, leaving 13 bases of the junction unmatched. This CDR3 has 19 residues. Germline CDR1 LGHNT, CDR2 FRNRAP. The CDR3 spells CASGLVPRWLAGTTGELFF. The CDR3 DNA reads TGTGCTAGTGGTTTGGTCCCCCGGTGGCTAGCGGGTACCACCGGGGAGCTGTTTTTT.

The table lists this clonotype with a few counts. The rearrangement uses TRBV6-1 and TRBJ2-3; 10 nucleotides match TRBD2. CDR1 and CDR2 (germline): MNHNS, SASEGT. Trimming at V came to 4 bases and at J to 6 bases, leaving 4 bases not matched to a gene. This CDR3 comprises 14 residues. CDR3 in amino acids: CASSVSTSGDTQYF. The CDR3 DNA is TGTGCCAGCAGTGTATCGACTAGCGGGGATACGCAGTATTTT.

The CDR3 reads CSVDQRDYYGYTF. CDR3 DNA: TGCAGCGTTGACCAGCGAGATTACTATGGCTACACCTTC. This rearrangement joins TRBV29-1 to TRBJ1-2, with unresolved D. CDR1 is SQVTM, CDR2 ANQGSEA, per germline. Trimming removed 3 bases from V and 3 bases from J, with 11 bases in between. This CDR3 has 13 amino acids.

There are a few counts of this clonotype. The genes are TRBV20-1 and TRBJ2-7; D might be TRBD1 (6 bases). This CDR3 spans 14 amino acids. CDR1 is DFQATT and CDR2 is SNEGSKA in the germline V gene (reference sequence). The V end was cut by 0 bases, the J end by 2 bases, with 11 bases between. CDR3 nucleotides: TGCAGTGCTAGAGAGGATAGGGGGACCTACGAGCAGTACTTC. Translation gives CSAREDRGTYEQYF.

This chain uses TRBV20-1 with TRBJ2-3; TRBD1 aligns across 10 bases. CDR1 and CDR2 from the germline V gene are DFQATT and SNEGSKA (reference sequence). The CDR3 runs 17 residues. The V gene end was trimmed by 1 base and the J gene end by 5 bases; junction bases not matched to a gene: 12. The CDR3 DNA reads TGCAGTGCTAGAGCCATCCCGGGACAGGGGCGGGGAGATACGCAGTATTTT. This sequence encodes CSARAIPGQGRGDTQYF.